These T cell receptor beta chains were read from a single sample in a study of OX40 agonist ivuxolimab in advanced cancers. Some clones are missing from TCRdb's copy, which holds only in-frame ones; the method was immunoSEQ multiplex PCR. The sample lists roughly 50,000 clones, over 60% occurring once. The sample in question was CD4+ or CD8+ T cells sorted from blood, obtained in a trial of the OX40 agonist ivuxolimab. These TCRs come from an adult with an advanced solid tumor such as melanoma, head and neck, liver or kidney cancer. Each CDR3 is given with its conserved first and last residue. D genes are given only for firm matches. Size values are once, few and many counts, or a class for expanded clones, and some rows have none.

j_call v_call clone_size d_call cdr3_aa cdr3_nt
TRBJ1-2 TRBV5-6 . . CASSPGAYGYTF TGTGCCAGCAGCCCCGGGGCCTATGGCTACACCTTC
TRBJ2-3 TRBV10-1 few . CASSESSRDTQYF TGCGCCAGCAGTGAGTCTAGTCGAGATACGCAGTATTTT
TRBJ1-1 TRBV27 . . CASSPRKNTEAFF TGTGCCAGCAGTCCTAGGAAGAACACTGAAGCTTTCTTT
TRBJ2-7 TRBV6-5 . . CASSYRPGEGGHEQYF TGTGCCAGCAGTTACCGTCCCGGAGAGGGAGGCCACGAGCAGTACTTC
TRBJ2-5 TRBV9 once TRBD1 CASSTRTGGWETQYF TGTGCCAGCAGCACGCGGACAGGGGGTTGGGAGACCCAGTACTTC
TRBJ2-7 TRBV4-1 . . CASSHRPLRSSYEQYF TGCGCCAGCAGCCACCGACCCCTCAGGAGCTCCTACGAGCAGTACTTC
TRBJ2-1 TRBV9 . . CASSVWASSYNEQFF TGTGCCAGCAGCGTGTGGGCTAGCTCCTACAATGAGCAGTTCTTC
TRBJ2-7 TRBV11-2 . TRBD2 CASSPYSGGLGNEQYF TGTGCCAGCAGCCCATATAGCGGGGGTCTCGGGAACGAGCAGTACTTC
TRBJ1-2 TRBV10-3 . . CAISETQSHGYTF TGTGCCATCAGTGAAACACAGAGTCATGGCTACACCTTC
TRBJ1-1 TRBV4-3 few . CASSQEPREGTEAFF TGCGCCAGCAGCCAAGAGCCGCGGGAAGGCACTGAAGCTTTCTTT
TRBJ2-1 TRBV7-2 . TRBD1 CASSWAGTGLNEQFF TGTGCCAGCAGCTGGGCCGGGACAGGGTTGAATGAGCAGTTCTTC
TRBJ2-7 TRBV28 . . CASRSLAFYEQYF TGTGCCAGCAGGTCACTGGCCTTTTACGAGCAGTACTTC
TRBJ1-1 TRBV2 once . CASNQGSTEAFF TGTGCCAGCAACCAGGGGTCCACTGAAGCTTTCTTT
TRBJ1-2 TRBV7-9 . . CASRPQGSNYGYTF TGTGCCAGCAGGCCCCAGGGATCTAACTATGGCTACACCTTC
TRBJ2-7 TRBV7-8 . . CASSVAVGQQYEQYF TGTGCCAGCAGCGTTGCGGTGGGGCAGCAGTACGAGCAGTACTTC
TRBJ2-2 TRBV5-1 . . CASSPDAGRTGELFF TGCGCCAGCAGCCCGGACGCAGGGAGGACCGGGGAGCTGTTTTTT
TRBJ2-5 TRBV7-2 . . CASSLIREKETQYF TGTGCCAGCAGCTTAATTCGGGAAAAAGAGACCCAGTACTTC
TRBJ2-1 TRBV2 once TRBD2 CASTLAGGSYNEQFF TGTGCCAGCACCTTAGCGGGGGGAAGCTACAATGAGCAGTTCTTC
TRBJ1-6 TRBV7-8 . TRBD1 CASSSRPGQGNSPLHF TGTGCCAGCAGCTCGAGACCAGGACAGGGGAATTCACCCCTCCACTTT
TRBJ2-4 TRBV27 . TRBD1 CASSSDRDLAKNIQYF TGTGCCAGCAGTTCAGACAGGGATCTGGCCAAAAACATTCAGTACTTC
TRBJ1-4 TRBV6-5 . TRBD1 CASSYRYRDREIF TGTGCCAGCAGTTACCGTTACCGGGACAGGGAGATTTTT
TRBJ1-5 TRBV6-5 . . CASTRGGSGPQHF TGTGCCAGCACCCGGGGAGGCTCAGGGCCCCAGCATTTT
TRBJ2-1 TRBV18 . TRBD2 CASSPPASGGGRSYNEQFF TGTGCCAGCTCACCACCGGCTAGCGGGGGAGGGAGGTCCTACAATGAGCAGTTCTTC
TRBJ2-3 TRBV9 . TRBD2 CASSPSGRDADTQYF TGTGCCAGCAGTCCTAGCGGGAGGGACGCAGATACGCAGTATTTT
TRBJ1-1 TRBV5-4 . . CASSQEGYTRGAFF TGCGCCAGCAGCCAAGAGGGATACACTCGGGGAGCTTTCTTT
TRBJ1-3 TRBV5-1 few . CASSLVGQRSGNTIYF TGCGCCAGCAGCTTGGTCGGACAGCGCTCTGGAAACACCATATATTTT
TRBJ1-1 TRBV27 . TRBD1 CASSLDRDRVPEAFF TGTGCCAGCAGTCTCGACCGGGACAGGGTGCCTGAAGCTTTCTTT
TRBJ1-5 TRBV5-6 . . CASSLAAGGQPQHF TGTGCCAGCAGCTTGGCCGCGGGGGGCCAGCCCCAGCATTTT
TRBJ2-1 TRBV18 . . CASSPPVGGKYNEQFF TGTGCCAGCTCACCCCCAGTTGGCGGGAAATACAATGAGCAGTTCTTC
TRBJ1-4 TRBV7-2 few TRBD1 CASSSGTGSEKLFF TGTGCCAGCAGCTCCGGGACAGGATCAGAAAAACTGTTTTTT
TRBJ2-6 TRBV7-2 . TRBD2 CASSLAGTGGSGANVLTF TGTGCCAGCAGCTTAGCCGGGACGGGGGGCTCTGGGGCCAACGTCCTGACTTTC
TRBJ1-2 TRBV28 . . CASRSRLIGRNNYGYTF TGTGCCAGTAGGTCCCGATTGATTGGCAGGAACAACTATGGCTACACCTTC
TRBJ1-2 TRBV28 . TRBD1 CASSSQGARGGYTF TGTGCCAGCAGTTCTCAGGGGGCGCGTGGAGGCTACACCTTC
TRBJ1-4 TRBV5-4 . TRBD1 CASSLREGAARTKLFF TGTGCCAGCAGCTTGCGGGAGGGGGCAGCCCGAACTAAACTGTTTTTT
TRBJ1-2 TRBV6-5 . . CASTSPVHYGYTF TGTGCCAGCACGAGCCCCGTCCACTATGGCTACACCTTC
TRBJ2-7 TRBV6-5 few TRBD1 CASSYNRDRIPIEQYF TGTGCCAGCAGTTACAACCGGGACAGAATTCCCATCGAGCAGTACTTC
TRBJ1-2 TRBV7-8 few . CASNLRGGVDYGYTF TGTGCCAGCAACCTGAGGGGGGGGGTTGACTATGGCTACACCTTC
TRBJ1-5 TRBV2 few TRBD1 CASSDLQGQRQPQHF TGTGCCAGCAGTGATTTACAGGGGCAAAGACAGCCCCAGCATTTT
TRBJ2-5 TRBV27 . TRBD1 CASSPRTGALILTQYF TGTGCCAGCAGTCCGCGGACAGGCGCTTTGATACTGACCCAGTACTTC
TRBJ1-1 TRBV7-2 . . CASSLAGGRIGTEAFF TGTGCCAGCAGCTTAGCGGGGGGGCGGATTGGTACTGAAGCTTTCTTT
TRBJ2-1 TRBV18 . TRBD2 CASSLRTSGGYNEQFF TGTGCCAGCTCACTGAGGACTAGCGGGGGTTACAATGAGCAGTTCTTC